Shown below are 30 T cell receptor beta chains from a single sample sequenced in a study of T cell changes during pregnancy in multiple sclerosis. The repertoire was sequenced with immunoSEQ multiplex PCR; TCRdb's copy has only in-frame clones and lacks some. The data hold approximately 88,000 clones, with roughly 92% observed a single time. The sequencing here drew on peripheral blood, taken in the first trimester of pregnancy. The receptors here all came from a female donor with multiple sclerosis, enrolled in a pregnancy study.

The chain carries TRBV14 and TRBJ1-3; no clear D. Trimming shortened V by 1 base and J by 0 bases, and 13 bases separated the two germline ends. Germline V gene sequence: CDR1 SGHDN, CDR2 FVKESK. The CDR3 has 17 residues. CDR3 residues: CASSQGLRLSSGNTIYF. The DNA for the CDR3 is TGTGCCAGCAGCCAAGGTTTGAGACTCAGCTCTGGAAACACCATATATTTT.

This rearrangement joins TRBV10-1 to TRBJ2-5; D is undetermined. V dropped 4 bases and J dropped 2 bases, with 8 bases sitting between them. There are 13 residues in the CDR3. CDR1 WNHNN and CDR2 SYGVQD come from the germline V gene (reference sequence). CDR3 sequence: CASSGQTQETQYF. The CDR3 DNA is TGCGCCAGCAGTGGGCAGACTCAAGAGACCCAGTACTTC.

The gene calls are TRBV7-8 and TRBJ2-7; 12 bases are shared with TRBD1. The germline CDR1 and CDR2 sequences are SGHVS and FQNEAQ. J lost 5 bases, V lost 3 bases, and 8 bases had no gene match. The CDR3 loop spans 16 amino acids. The CDR3 sequence: CASSLIRDRGPHEQYF. In DNA, the CDR3 is TGTGCCAGCAGCTTGATCCGGGACAGGGGGCCCCACGAGCAGTACTTC.

This chain uses TRBV5-1 with TRBJ2-1, with a weak D call TRBD2 (6 bases). Germline V gives CDR1 SGHRS, CDR2 YFSETQ. The ends were cut back, 0 bases at V and 4 bases at J, with 14 bases in the middle. There are 16 residues in the CDR3. DNA of the CDR3: TGCGCCAGCAGCTTGGGGAGCGGTGGAGGGTACAATGAGCAGTTCTTC. Its translation: CASSLGSGGGYNEQFF. The variable domain in full, completed from reference TRBV5-1 and TRBJ2-1, reads KAGVTQTPRYLIKTRGQQVTLSCSPISGHRSVSWYQQTPGQGLQFLFEYFSETQRNKGNFPGRFSGRQFSNSRSEMNVSTLELGDSALYLCASSLGSGGGYNEQFFGPGTRLTVL.

This chain links TRBV2 with TRBJ2-1; D not resolved. The CDR3 is 13 amino acids. Germline V gene lookup returns CDR1 SNHLY and CDR2 FYNNEI. V lost 2 bases to trimming and J lost 4 bases, with 6 bases between them. The CDR3: CASSESRYNEQFF. CDR3 coding DNA: TGTGCCAGCAGTGAATCGCGTTACAATGAGCAGTTCTTC.

This sequence joins TRBV28 and TRBJ2-7; 7 bases agree with TRBD2. This CDR3 contains 15 residues. With 5 bases clipped from V and 3 bases from J, the junction kept 10 bases outside the gene matches. Germline V lookup: CDR1 MDHEN, CDR2 SYDVKM. This chain's CDR3 is CASSTGLPTDYEQYF. The CDR3 coding sequence is TGTGCCAGCAGTACGGGACTACCCACCGACTACGAGCAGTACTTC.

V gene TRBV7-9 combines with J gene TRBJ2-2; D is undetermined. V was trimmed by 7 bases and J by 9 bases, leaving 9 bases between them. The CDR3 covers 11 residues. The germline gives CDR1 SEHNR, CDR2 FQNEAQ (reference sequence). Here the CDR3 reads CASTPPRELFF. The CDR3 nucleotides are TGTGCCAGCACCCCCCCTCGGGAGCTGTTTTTT.

V gene TRBV7-2 combines with J gene TRBJ2-1; D perhaps matches TRBD1 (6 bases). This CDR3 is built from 15 residues. Germline V gene sequence: CDR1 SGHTA, CDR2 FQGNSA. The V gene lost 5 bases and the J gene lost 0 bases, with 11 bases spanning the gap. CDR3 sequence reads: CASSKTGHSYNEQFF. CDR3 nucleotides: TGTGCCAGCAGCAAAACAGGGCACTCCTACAATGAGCAGTTCTTC.

The genes are TRBV7-8 and TRBJ1-5, with 10 positions matching TRBD1. Losses at the gene ends were 5 bases for V and 2 bases for J; bases not matched to a gene: 6. Germline values: CDR1 SGHVS, CDR2 FQNEAQ. CDR3 length equals 16 residues. The CDR3 sequence: CASSPAGTGGNQPQHF. In nucleotides, the CDR3 is TGTGCCAGCAGCCCAGCGGGGACAGGGGGCAATCAGCCCCAGCATTTT.

The chain carries TRBV6-5 and TRBJ1-1; D unclear. This CDR3 is 14 amino acids long. The V and J ends lost 9 bases and 0 bases respectively, with 14 bases between them. In germline, CDR1 is MNHEY, CDR2 SVGAGI. This CDR3 is CASTTALMNTEAFF. In DNA form, the CDR3 reads TGTGCCAGTACTACCGCTCTCATGAACACTGAAGCTTTCTTT.

This sequence joins TRBV9 and TRBJ2-7, with TRBD2 identical over 9 bases. Germline CDR1 is SGDLS and CDR2 is YYNGEE. The trim removed 1 base at V and 5 bases at J, leaving 7 bases unmatched. The CDR3 extends over 15 amino acids. The CDR3 protein is CASSVLAGAWDEQYF. The CDR3 region has the DNA TGTGCCAGCAGCGTATTAGCGGGAGCATGGGACGAGCAGTACTTC. The full variable domain, rest sourced from reference TRBV9 and TRBJ2-7, is DSGVTQTPKHLITATGQRVTLRCSPRSGDLSVYWYQQSLDQGLQFLIQYYNGEERAKGNILERFSAQQFPDLHSELNLSSLELGDSALYFCASSVLAGAWDEQYFGPGTRLTVT.

The chain recombines TRBV5-4 with TRBJ2-5; TRBD1 is a possible D gene (6 bases). Per germline, CDR1 SGHNT and CDR2 YYREEE (reference sequence). The V end lost 1 base, the J end lost 5 bases, and 9 bases lay between the germline ends. This CDR3 is 13 amino acids long. CDR3 loop: CASSLTGWETQYF. Written as DNA, the CDR3 is TGTGCCAGCAGCTTGACAGGGTGGGAGACCCAGTACTTC.

The V call is TRBV21-1, the J call TRBJ2-7; the table's D gene call, TRBD1, was not cross checked with the DNA. TRBV21-1 is given as a pseudogene. The CDR3 is 14 residues long. The CDR3 coding sequence is TGTGCCAGCAGCAAAGAGGACAGGTCCTACGAGCAGTACTTC. This gives the protein CASSKEDRSYEQYF.

The chain links TRBV5-8 to TRBJ1-5; perhaps TRBD1 as D (6 bases). From germline, CDR1 is SGHTS and CDR2 YDEGEE. The CDR3 sequence is 18 residues long. Trimming pared 4 bases from V and 7 bases from J, leaving 27 bases between. The CDR3 DNA reads as TGTGCCAGCAGCCTCCGGACGATGACAGGAACCCTAAGACAGCCCCAGCATTTT. Its translation: CASSLRTMTGTLRQPQHF.

V usage is TRBV10-3 and J usage is TRBJ1-5; D gene ambiguous. This CDR3 spans 14 amino acids. Germline assignment: CDR1 ENHRY and CDR2 SYGVKD. Trimming removed 8 bases from V and 3 bases from J, with 14 bases in between. In DNA form, the CDR3 reads TGTGCCATCGGGCTTGACGGAATCAATCAGCCCCAGCATTTT. It translates to CAIGLDGINQPQHF.

The chain has TRBV28 and TRBJ1-2; TRBD1 aligns across 8 bases. The germline V gene has CDR1 MDHEN and CDR2 SYDVKM. V shed 3 bases, J shed 6 bases, and the junction held 15 bases outside the gene matches. The CDR3 is 17 amino acids. CDR3 DNA sequence: TGTGCCAGCAGTTTTGGGACCCACGGACAGGGACGAAATGGCTACACCTTC. Translated: CASSFGTHGQGRNGYTF.

J is TRBJ2-7 and V is TRBV5-6; 9 nucleotides match TRBD1. The CDR3 spans 15 residues. The trim removed 0 bases at V and 1 base at J, leaving 2 bases unmatched. CDR1 SGHDT and CDR2 YYEEEE come from the germline V gene. DNA for the CDR3: TGTGCCAGCAGCTTGGTGGGACAGGGTTCCTACGAGCAGTACTTC. It specifies CASSLVGQGSYEQYF.

The rearrangement uses TRBV15 and TRBJ1-3; D might be TRBD1 (5 bases). This CDR3 comprises 17 residues. V was pared by 0 bases and J by 2 bases, with 14 bases between. Germline lookup yields CDR1 LNHNV and CDR2 YYDKDF (reference sequence). The CDR3 here is CATSRDLGVHPGNTIYF. CDR3 sequence (DNA): TGTGCCACCAGCAGAGATCTAGGGGTCCACCCTGGAAACACCATATATTTT.

The chain employs TRBV2 and TRBJ2-1; D is possibly TRBD1 (6 bases). CDR1 is SNHLY, CDR2 FYNNEI, per germline. This CDR3 is 13 amino acids long. The V and J ends lost 6 bases and 8 bases respectively, with 14 bases between them. Written as DNA, the CDR3 is TGTGCCAGCAGCACGGACAGTTGGGATGAGCAGTTCTTC. As protein: CASSTDSWDEQFF.

The CDR3 spells CASSFGSGYSEQFF. The CDR3 DNA is TGTGCCAGCAGTTTCGGATCGGGGTATTCTGAGCAGTTCTTC. The chain combines TRBV27 with TRBJ2-1; D is possibly TRBD2 (5 bases). The CDR3 is made up of 14 amino acids. CDR1 and CDR2 from the germline V gene are MNHEY and SMNVEV (reference sequence). Trimming removed 3 bases from V and 9 bases from J, with 15 bases in between.

The chain joins TRBV28 to TRBJ1-5; D remains unclear. This CDR3 spans 13 amino acids. Germline CDR1 MDHEN, CDR2 SYDVKM. Trimming shortened V by 6 bases and J by 14 bases, and 20 bases separated the two germline ends. In DNA, the CDR3 is TGTGCCAGCAGCCAGATGGGCTCCGGGAAGAAGCATTTT. Amino acid sequence: CASSQMGSGKKHF.

This clone appeared once. This sequence joins TRBV18 and TRBJ2-1, with D unclear. Germline V gives CDR1 KGHSH, CDR2 LQKENI. The CDR3 has 14 amino acids. The germline V and J ends were trimmed by 0 bases and 9 bases, with 12 bases remaining between them. The CDR3: CASSPPMDRSEQFF. The CDR3 coding sequence is TGTGCCAGCTCACCACCGATGGATCGGAGTGAGCAGTTCTTC.

The CDR3 spells CASSIRLRSSYEQYF. The CDR3 DNA follows: TGTGCCAGTAGTATACGCCTTAGGAGCTCCTACGAGCAGTACTTC. The V and J genes are TRBV19 and TRBJ2-7, with unresolved D. Germline CDR1 and CDR2: LNHDA and SQIVND (reference sequence). V dropped 2 bases and J dropped 0 bases, with 11 bases sitting between them. The CDR3 totals 15 residues.

As DNA, the CDR3 is TGCAGCGTTCAGGGACAGGGAAGGAATGAGCAGTTCTTC. Translation: CSVQGQGRNEQFF. The chain couples TRBV29-1 to TRBJ2-1, with TRBD1 matching 9 bases. The CDR3 is 13 residues long. Looked up from germline, CDR1 is SQVTM and CDR2 is ANQGSEA. The J segment lost 7 bases and the V segment lost 5 bases, leaving 6 bases of the junction unmatched.

The chain is built from TRBV28 and TRBJ2-7; D unclear. V was clipped by 1 base and J by 2 bases, with 3 bases between them. This CDR3 has 12 residues. CDR1 and CDR2 (germline): MDHEN, SYDVKM. The DNA of the CDR3 is TGTGCCAGCAGTTTATCCGCCTACGAGCAGTACTTC. Translation gives CASSLSAYEQYF.

The chain has TRBV5-4 and TRBJ2-1, with 8 bases lining up with TRBD2. The CDR3 loop spans 14 amino acids. Germline V gene data show CDR1 as SGHNT and CDR2 as YYREEE (reference sequence). Trimming at V came to 1 base and at J to 7 bases, leaving 4 bases not matched to a gene. The CDR3 is CASSLSGTRNEQFF. The CDR3 DNA reads TGTGCCAGCAGCTTGTCCGGGACTAGAAATGAGCAGTTCTTC.

J is TRBJ2-3 and V is TRBV30; D perhaps matches TRBD1 (5 bases). Trimming removed 2 bases from V and 8 bases from J, with 8 bases in between. The CDR3 runs 11 residues. Germline CDR1 and CDR2: GTSNPN and SVGIG (reference sequence). This CDR3 reads CAWSTQVTQYF. Written as DNA, the CDR3 is TGTGCCTGGAGTACACAGGTTACGCAGTATTTT.

This chain joins TRBV5-6 and TRBJ2-2; 9 positions match TRBD1. V shed 4 bases, J shed 3 bases, and the junction held 4 bases outside the gene matches. Germline-derived CDR1 and CDR2 are SGHDT and YYEEEE. This CDR3 has 15 residues. DNA for the CDR3: TGTGCCAGCAGCACCGGGGACAGGGACACCGGGGAGCTGTTTTTT. This translates into CASSTGDRDTGELFF.

This CDR3 reads CASSGDKTEAFF. CDR3 sequence (DNA): TGTGCCAGCAGCGGGGACAAAACTGAAGCTTTCTTT. This sequence joins TRBV2 and TRBJ1-1; perhaps TRBD1 as D (6 bases). The ends were cut back, 6 bases at V and 5 bases at J, with 10 bases in the middle. The CDR3 runs 12 residues. The germline V gene encodes CDR1 SNHLY and CDR2 FYNNEI.

This clone was detected ten times or more. This chain connects TRBV4-1 to TRBJ2-1, with unresolved D. The length of the CDR3 is 17 residues. The V gene lost 1 base and the J gene lost 0 bases, with 13 bases spanning the gap. Germline V CDR1 and CDR2: MGHRA, YSYEKL. The DNA of the CDR3 is TGCGCCAGCAGCCAAGTGGATCTAGGAATCTCCTACAATGAGCAGTTCTTC. This encodes CASSQVDLGISYNEQFF.